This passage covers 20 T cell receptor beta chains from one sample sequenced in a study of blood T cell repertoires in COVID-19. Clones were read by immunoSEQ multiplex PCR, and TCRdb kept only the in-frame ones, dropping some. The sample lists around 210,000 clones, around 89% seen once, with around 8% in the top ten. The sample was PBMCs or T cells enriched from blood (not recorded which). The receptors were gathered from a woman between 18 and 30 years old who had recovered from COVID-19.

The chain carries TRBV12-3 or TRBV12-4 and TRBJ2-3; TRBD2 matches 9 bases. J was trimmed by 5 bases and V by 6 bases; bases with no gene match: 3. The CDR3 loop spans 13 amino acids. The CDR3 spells CASRAGGRDTQYF. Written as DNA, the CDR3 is TGTGCCAGCAGGGCGGGGGGGCGAGATACGCAGTATTTT.

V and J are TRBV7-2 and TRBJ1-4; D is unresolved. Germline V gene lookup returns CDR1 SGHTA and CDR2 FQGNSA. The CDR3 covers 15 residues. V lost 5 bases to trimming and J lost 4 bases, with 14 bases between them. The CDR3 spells CASSLVQQINEKLFF. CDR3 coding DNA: TGTGCCAGCAGCCTAGTTCAACAGATTAATGAAAAACTGTTTTTT.

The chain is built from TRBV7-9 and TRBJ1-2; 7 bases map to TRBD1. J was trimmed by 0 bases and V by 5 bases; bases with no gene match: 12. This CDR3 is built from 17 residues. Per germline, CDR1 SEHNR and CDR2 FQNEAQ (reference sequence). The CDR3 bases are TGTGCCAGCAGCGGCCCCGGGACAGCAGACACTAACTATGGCTACACCTTC. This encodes CASSGPGTADTNYGYTF.

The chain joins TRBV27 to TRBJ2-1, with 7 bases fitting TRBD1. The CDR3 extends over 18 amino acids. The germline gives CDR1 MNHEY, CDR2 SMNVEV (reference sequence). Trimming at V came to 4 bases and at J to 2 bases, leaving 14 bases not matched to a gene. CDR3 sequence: CASSWGYRGRFTYNEQFF. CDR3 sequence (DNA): TGTGCCAGCAGTTGGGGTTACAGGGGAAGATTCACCTACAATGAGCAGTTCTTC.

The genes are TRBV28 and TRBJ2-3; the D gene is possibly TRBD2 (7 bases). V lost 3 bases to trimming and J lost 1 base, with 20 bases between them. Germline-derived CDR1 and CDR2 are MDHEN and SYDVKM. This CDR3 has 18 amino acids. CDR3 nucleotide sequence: TGTGCCAGCAGTTTTAAGGATGTATGGGGGGGCCGCACAGATACGCAGTATTTT. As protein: CASSFKDVWGGRTDTQYF.

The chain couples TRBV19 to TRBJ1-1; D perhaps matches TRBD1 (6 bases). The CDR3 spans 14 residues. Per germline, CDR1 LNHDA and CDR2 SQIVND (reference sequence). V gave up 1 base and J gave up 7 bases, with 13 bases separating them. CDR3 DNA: TGTGCCAGTAGTATAGTCAGGGGCCAGAATGAAGCTTTCTTT. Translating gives CASSIVRGQNEAFF.

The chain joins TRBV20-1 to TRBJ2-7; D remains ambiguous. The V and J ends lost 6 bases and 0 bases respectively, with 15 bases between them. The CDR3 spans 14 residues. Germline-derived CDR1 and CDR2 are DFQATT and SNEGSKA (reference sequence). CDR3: CSASPGLSSYEQYF. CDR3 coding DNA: TGCAGTGCGAGTCCGGGTCTAAGCTCCTACGAGCAGTACTTC.

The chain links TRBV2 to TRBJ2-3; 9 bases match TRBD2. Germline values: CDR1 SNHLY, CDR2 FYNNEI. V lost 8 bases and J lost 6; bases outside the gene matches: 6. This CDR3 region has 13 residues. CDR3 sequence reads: CASAAGGPDTQYF. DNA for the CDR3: TGTGCCAGCGCGGCGGGGGGGCCCGATACGCAGTATTTT.

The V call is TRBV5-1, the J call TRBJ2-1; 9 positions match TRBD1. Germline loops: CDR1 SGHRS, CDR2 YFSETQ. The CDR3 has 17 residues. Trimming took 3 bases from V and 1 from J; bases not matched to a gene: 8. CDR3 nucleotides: TGCGCCAGCAGCTACTCACCCGGGACAGGGTCCTACAATGAGCAGTTCTTC. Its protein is CASSYSPGTGSYNEQFF.

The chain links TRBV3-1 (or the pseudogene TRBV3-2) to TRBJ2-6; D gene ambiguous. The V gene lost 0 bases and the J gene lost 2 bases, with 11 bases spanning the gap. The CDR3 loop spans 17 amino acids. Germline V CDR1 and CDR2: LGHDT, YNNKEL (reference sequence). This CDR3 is CASSQDSQFAGANVLTF. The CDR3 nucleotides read TGTGCCAGCAGCCAAGATAGCCAATTTGCTGGGGCCAACGTCCTGACTTTC.

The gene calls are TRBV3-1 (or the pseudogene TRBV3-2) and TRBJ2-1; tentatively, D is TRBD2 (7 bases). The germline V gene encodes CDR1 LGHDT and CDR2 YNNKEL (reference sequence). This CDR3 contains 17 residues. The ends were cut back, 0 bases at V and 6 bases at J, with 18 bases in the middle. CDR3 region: CASSQELGGVRSNEQFF. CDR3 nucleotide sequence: TGTGCCAGCAGCCAAGAATTAGGGGGGGTCAGGTCCAATGAGCAGTTCTTC.

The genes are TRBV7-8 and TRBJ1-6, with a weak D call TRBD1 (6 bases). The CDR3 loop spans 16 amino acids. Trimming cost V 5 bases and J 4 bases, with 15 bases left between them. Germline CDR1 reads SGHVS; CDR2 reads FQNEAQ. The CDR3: CASSSKGGRYNSPLHF. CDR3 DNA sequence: TGTGCCAGCAGCAGCAAGGGGGGGAGGTATAATTCACCCCTCCACTTT.

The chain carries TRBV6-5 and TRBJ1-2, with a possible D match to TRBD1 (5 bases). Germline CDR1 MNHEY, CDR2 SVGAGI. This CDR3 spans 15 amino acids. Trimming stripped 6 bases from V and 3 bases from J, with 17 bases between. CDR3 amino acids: CASSKEVGADYGYTF. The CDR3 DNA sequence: TGTGCCAGCAGCAAGGAAGTAGGGGCAGACTATGGCTACACCTTC.

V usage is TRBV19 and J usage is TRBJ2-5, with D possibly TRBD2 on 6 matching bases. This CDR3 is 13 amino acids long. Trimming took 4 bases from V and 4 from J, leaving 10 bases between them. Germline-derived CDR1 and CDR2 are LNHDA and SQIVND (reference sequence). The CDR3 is CASSTRDLETQYF. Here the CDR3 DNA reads TGTGCCAGTAGTACTCGGGACTTAGAGACCCAGTACTTC.

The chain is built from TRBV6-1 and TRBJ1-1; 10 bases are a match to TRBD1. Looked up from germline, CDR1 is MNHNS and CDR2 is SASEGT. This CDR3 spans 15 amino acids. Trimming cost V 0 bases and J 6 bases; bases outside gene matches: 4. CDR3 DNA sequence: TGTGCCAGCAGTGAAGCCGGACAGGGGGTGGCTGAAGCTTTCTTT. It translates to CASSEAGQGVAEAFF.

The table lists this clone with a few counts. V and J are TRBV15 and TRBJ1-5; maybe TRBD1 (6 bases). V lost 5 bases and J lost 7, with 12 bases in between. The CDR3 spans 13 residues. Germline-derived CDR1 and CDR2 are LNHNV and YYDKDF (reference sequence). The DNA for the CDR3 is TGTGCCACCAGCGAGGGTGGGGGCCAGCCCCAGCATTTT. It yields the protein CATSEGGGQPQHF.

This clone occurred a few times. CDR3 amino acids: CASETGTFNSPLHF. CDR3 coding DNA: TGTGCCAGCGAGACCGGGACTTTCAATTCACCCCTCCACTTT. The chain has TRBV25-1 and TRBJ1-6; possibly TRBD1 for D (5 bases). The CDR3 is 14 residues long. Deletions cut 8 bases from V and 7 bases from J, with 15 bases between. CDR1 MGHDK and CDR2 SYGVNS come from the germline V gene.

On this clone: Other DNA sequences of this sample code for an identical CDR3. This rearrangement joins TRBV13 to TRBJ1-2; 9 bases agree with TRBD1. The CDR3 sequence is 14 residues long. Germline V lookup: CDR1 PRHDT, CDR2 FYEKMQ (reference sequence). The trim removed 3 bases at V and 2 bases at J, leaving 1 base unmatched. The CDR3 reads CASSLGQGNYGYTF. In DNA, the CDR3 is TGTGCCAGCAGCTTGGGACAGGGAAACTATGGCTACACCTTC.

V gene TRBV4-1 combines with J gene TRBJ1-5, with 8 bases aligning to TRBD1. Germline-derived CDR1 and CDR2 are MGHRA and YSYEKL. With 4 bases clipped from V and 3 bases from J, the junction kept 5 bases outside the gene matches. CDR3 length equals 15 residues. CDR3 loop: CASSPGQETNQPQHF. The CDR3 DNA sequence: TGCGCCAGCAGCCCGGGACAGGAGACCAATCAGCCCCAGCATTTT.

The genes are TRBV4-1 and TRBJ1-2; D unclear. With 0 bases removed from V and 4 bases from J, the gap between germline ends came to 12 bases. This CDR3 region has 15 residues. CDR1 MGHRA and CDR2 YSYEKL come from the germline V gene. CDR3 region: CASSQDSGGSYGYTF. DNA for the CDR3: TGCGCCAGCAGCCAAGATAGTGGAGGATCCTATGGCTACACCTTC.